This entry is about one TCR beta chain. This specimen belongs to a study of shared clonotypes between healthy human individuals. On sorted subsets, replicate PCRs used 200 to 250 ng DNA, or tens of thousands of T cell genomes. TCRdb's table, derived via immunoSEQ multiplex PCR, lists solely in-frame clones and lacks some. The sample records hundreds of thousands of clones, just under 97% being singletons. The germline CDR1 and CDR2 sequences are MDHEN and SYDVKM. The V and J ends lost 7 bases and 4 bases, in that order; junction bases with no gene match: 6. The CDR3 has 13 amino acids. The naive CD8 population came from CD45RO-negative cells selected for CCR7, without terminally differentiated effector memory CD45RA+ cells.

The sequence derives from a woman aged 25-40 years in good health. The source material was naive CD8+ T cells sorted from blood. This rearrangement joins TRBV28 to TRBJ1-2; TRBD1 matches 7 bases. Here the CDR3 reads CASIPGGSYGYTF. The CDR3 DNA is TGTGCCAGCATTCCAGGGGGGAGCTATGGCTACACCTTC.